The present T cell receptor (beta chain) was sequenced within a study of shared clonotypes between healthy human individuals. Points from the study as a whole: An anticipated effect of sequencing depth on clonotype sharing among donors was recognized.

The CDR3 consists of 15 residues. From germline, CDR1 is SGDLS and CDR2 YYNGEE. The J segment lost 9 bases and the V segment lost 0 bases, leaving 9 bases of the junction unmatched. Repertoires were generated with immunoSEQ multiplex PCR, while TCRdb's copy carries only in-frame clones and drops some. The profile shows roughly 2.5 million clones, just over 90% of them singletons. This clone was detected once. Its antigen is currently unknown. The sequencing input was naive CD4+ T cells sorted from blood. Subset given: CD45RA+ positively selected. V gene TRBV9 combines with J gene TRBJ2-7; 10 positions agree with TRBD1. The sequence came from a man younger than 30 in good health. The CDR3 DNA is TGTGCCAGCAGCGTAGATGTGACAGGGGGCTCGGGGCAGTACTTC. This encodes CASSVDVTGGSGQYF. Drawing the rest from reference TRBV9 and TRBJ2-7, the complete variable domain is DSGVTQTPKHLITATGQRVTLRCSPRSGDLSVYWYQQSLDQGLQFLIQYYNGEERAKGNILERFSAQQFPDLHSELNLSSLELGDSALYFCASSVDVTGGSGQYFGPGTRLTVT.